Sequencing of this TCR beta chain was carried out in a study of T cell changes during pregnancy in multiple sclerosis. Some clones are missing from TCRdb's copy, which holds only in-frame ones; the method was immunoSEQ multiplex PCR. This sample has just under 80,000 clones, with roughly 93% found just once. The CDR3 runs 16 residues. In germline, CDR1 is SNHLY, CDR2 FYNNEI. V lost 5 bases to trimming and J lost 5 bases; unmatched junction nucleotides: 12. The chain couples TRBV2 to TRBJ2-1; the match to TRBD2 covers 7 bases. The TCR comes from a female donor with multiple sclerosis, enrolled in a pregnancy study. The specimen comprised peripheral blood, sampled in the first trimester of pregnancy. The CDR3 loop reads CASSPASSGVNNEQFF. As DNA, the CDR3 is TGTGCCAGCAGTCCCGCCTCTAGCGGAGTAAACAATGAGCAGTTCTTC.